The 11 T cell receptor beta chains presented below share a single source sample, sequenced in a study of blood T cell repertoires in COVID-19. Produced via immunoSEQ multiplex PCR; TCRdb's table is partial and in-frame only. This table holds under 250,000 clones, more than 70% found once. Specimen: peripheral blood. The origin of the receptors is a man in his forties or fifties with active or convalescent COVID-19.

This clone was detected once. This chain connects TRBV11-3 to TRBJ1-1; D is ambiguous. CDR1 and CDR2 (germline): SGHNT, YENEEA. The V gene lost 3 bases and the J gene lost 6 bases, with 17 bases spanning the gap. The CDR3 spans 15 residues. The CDR3 sequence: CASSFQIGPGSEAFF. CDR3 bases: TGTGCCAGCAGCTTTCAGATAGGGCCGGGGTCTGAAGCTTTCTTT.

The chain links TRBV24-1 to TRBJ1-5; D gene unclear. This CDR3 is built from 13 residues. CDR1 KGHDR and CDR2 SFDVKD come from the germline V gene. Trimming took 5 bases from V and 4 from J, leaving 8 bases between them. The CDR3 coding sequence is TGTGCCACCAGTGTGTCGCGGAATCAGCCCCAGCATTTT. It is translated as CATSVSRNQPQHF.

The chain uses TRBV28 and TRBJ1-2; 8 positions match TRBD1. Germline values: CDR1 MDHEN, CDR2 SYDVKM. The length of the CDR3 is 15 residues. The V segment lost 6 bases and the J segment 8 bases; nucleotides outside the gene matches: 14. CDR3 sequence (DNA): TGTGCCAGCAGGCCAGAGGGCAGGGGGCAGCAGGGCTACACCTTC. This translates into CASRPEGRGQQGYTF.

The chain combines TRBV5-1 with TRBJ2-3; 13 bases are a match to TRBD2. Germline V CDR1 and CDR2: SGHRS, YFSETQ. The J segment lost 1 base and the V segment lost 5 bases, leaving 7 bases of the junction unmatched. The CDR3 runs to 17 residues. As DNA, the CDR3 is TGCGCCAGCAGTACGGGACTAGCGGGGTCTCGCACAGATACGCAGTATTTT. It specifies CASSTGLAGSRTDTQYF.

This clone was counted only a few times. This rearrangement joins TRBV2 to TRBJ1-1; possible D gene TRBD1, 6 bases. The CDR3 is 14 residues long. The V and J ends lost 10 bases and 0 bases respectively, with 15 bases between them. Germline V CDR1 and CDR2: SNHLY, FYNNEI. The CDR3 DNA reads TGTGCCACCAACGCGGGGGGGCTGAACACTGAAGCTTTCTTT. As protein: CATNAGGLNTEAFF.

The gene calls are TRBV12-3 or TRBV12-4 and TRBJ2-7, with 9 bases fitting TRBD1. Trimming removed 9 bases from V and 3 bases from J; junction bases left unmatched: 3. The CDR3 runs to 12 residues. CDR3 amino acids: CASRDRDYEQYF. The CDR3 bases are TGTGCCAGTAGGGACAGGGACTACGAGCAGTACTTC.

The genes are TRBV12-5 and TRBJ1-5, with TRBD1 as a possible D gene (6 bases). The CDR3 extends over 14 amino acids. Between the trimmed V and J ends, which lost 2 bases and 4 bases, there was a span of 9 bases. CDR1 LGHNT and CDR2 FRNRAP come from the germline V gene. CDR3 nucleotide sequence: TGTGCTAGTGGTTTGAACAGGGAAAATCAGCCCCAGCATTTT. It specifies CASGLNRENQPQHF.

The V gene is TRBV24-1, the J gene TRBJ1-2; weak D call: TRBD1 (5 bases). Germline CDR1 reads KGHDR; CDR2 reads SFDVKD. Trimming cost V 1 base and J 8 bases, with 13 bases left between them. The CDR3 length is 14 residues. The CDR3, as DNA: TGTGCCACCAGTGATTTAAAGGGAGGGGACGGCTACACCTTC. Amino acids: CATSDLKGGDGYTF.

The rearrangement links TRBV27 to TRBJ1-2, with 7 bases fitting TRBD1. CDR1 and CDR2 (germline): MNHEY, SMNVEV (reference sequence). J gave up 4 bases and V 5 bases, and 10 bases lay outside the gene matches. The CDR3 runs 15 residues. The CDR3 nucleotides are TGTGCCAGCAGTGTAACCGGGACAGCCTTCTATGGCTACACCTTC. Amino acids: CASSVTGTAFYGYTF.

The genes are TRBV7-2 and TRBJ2-1; 11 bases line up with TRBD2. V was clipped by 6 bases and J by 2 bases; unmatched bases: 9. CDR3 size: 17 residues. The germline CDR1 and CDR2 sequences are SGHTA and FQGNSA. CDR3 in amino acids: CASRPKGSGGAYNEQFF. The CDR3 region has the DNA TGTGCCAGCAGACCAAAAGGTAGCGGGGGGGCCTACAATGAGCAGTTCTTC.

This chain uses TRBV5-4 with TRBJ2-3; perhaps TRBD2 as D (5 bases). With 3 bases removed from V and 3 bases from J, the gap between germline ends came to 17 bases. From germline, CDR1 is SGHNT and CDR2 YYREEE (reference sequence). The CDR3 covers 16 residues. Written as DNA, the CDR3 is TGTGCCAGCAGCTCTCAGCGGACGGCTACTACAGATACGCAGTATTTT. Translation: CASSSQRTATTDTQYF.